This T cell receptor (beta chain) was identified in a study of cytotoxic CD8 clonotypes in ibrutinib-treated CLL. Study results and caveats: Baseline-level clonality went beyond age-matched healthy donors and moved in step with circulating CD8+ T-cell counts.

The table came from immunoSEQ multiplex PCR; TCRdb's copy has only in-frame clones and leaves some out. The profile shows roughly 63,000 clones, 57% of them singletons. In the case of this clone: Antigen unknown.

The germline V gene has CDR1 SGHDN and CDR2 FVKESK. Trimming took off 0 bases at V and 9 bases at J, with 4 bases between the two ends. This CDR3 has 11 residues. The chain employs TRBV14 and TRBJ2-3; D is ambiguous. The sequencing here drew on PBMCs, taken after 12 months of ibrutinib treatment. The receptor was derived from a human donor with chronic lymphocytic leukemia. The CDR3 coding sequence is TGTGCCAGCAGCCAAGAGATCACGCAGTATTTT. It specifies CASSQEITQYF.